This paragraph reports one T cell receptor (beta chain). The germline CDR1 and CDR2 sequences are SEHNR and FQNEAQ (reference sequence). V was pared by 0 bases and J by 3 bases, with 0 bases of the junction left unmatched. The CDR3 runs 14 residues. This record comes from a study of T cell changes during pregnancy in multiple sclerosis. Libraries were prepared by immunoSEQ multiplex PCR; TCRdb keeps only in-frame clonotypes and omits some of them. The data contain some 29,000 clones, roughly 87% of them singletons. This receptor was taken from a female donor with multiple sclerosis, enrolled in a pregnancy study. This chain connects TRBV7-9 to TRBJ2-7; TRBD1 aligns across 9 bases. The material sequenced was CD8+ T cells from peripheral blood mononuclear cells, taken before pregnancy. In DNA, the CDR3 is TGTGCCAGCAGCTTAGCGGACAGGGGCTACGAGCAGTACTTC. Its protein product is CASSLADRGYEQYF.